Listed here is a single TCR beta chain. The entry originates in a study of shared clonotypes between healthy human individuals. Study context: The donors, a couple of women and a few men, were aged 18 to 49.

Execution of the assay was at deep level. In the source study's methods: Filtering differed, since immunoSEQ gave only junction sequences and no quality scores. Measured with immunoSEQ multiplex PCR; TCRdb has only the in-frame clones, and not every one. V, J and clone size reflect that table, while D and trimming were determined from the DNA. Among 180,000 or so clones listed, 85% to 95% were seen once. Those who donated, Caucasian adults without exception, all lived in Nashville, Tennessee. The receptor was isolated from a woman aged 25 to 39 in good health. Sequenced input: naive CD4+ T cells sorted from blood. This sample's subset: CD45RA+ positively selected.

The CDR3 sequence is CASLPGQGWGGYTF. The CDR3, as DNA: TGTGCCAGTCTTCCGGGACAGGGATGGGGTGGCTACACCTTC. The J gene is TRBJ1-2, the V gene TRBV19; 9 bases are a match to TRBD1. Germline V gene sequence: CDR1 LNHDA, CDR2 SQIVND (reference sequence). This CDR3 has 14 amino acids. V gave up 8 bases and J gave up 7 bases; unmatched junction bases: 11.